This T cell receptor (beta chain) was captured by sequencing in a study of early T cells in non-severe SARS-CoV-2 infection. Whole-study context: With bulk RNA from unsorted whole blood as input, sequencing yielded unpaired chains.

Study findings and constraints: VDJdb-based annotation leaned toward anti-spike CD8 responses and missed private and CD4 specificities.

Individually, cDNA molecules had unique molecular identifiers attached to them. MiXCR was run by TCRdb on the 5' RACE reads, yielding one entry per CDR3 protein. The table records 62,000 or so distinct CDR3 sequences, almost 9.5% of them present only once. For this clonotype: Its antigen is as yet unknown.

Input material: whole blood. This TCR derives from an adult who was a healthcare worker with PCR-confirmed SARS-CoV-2 infection or an uninfected control (not recorded which).

CDR3 residues: CASSLRGPSYNEQFF. CDR3 in DNA: TGTGCCAGCAGCTTGCGCGGGCCATCCTACAATGAGCAGTTCTTC. The chain employs TRBV5-4 and TRBJ2-1; D is perhaps TRBD2 (5 bases). V lost 1 base to trimming and J lost 1 base, with 9 bases between them. In germline, CDR1 is SGHNT, CDR2 YYREEE (reference sequence). The CDR3 sequence is 15 residues long.